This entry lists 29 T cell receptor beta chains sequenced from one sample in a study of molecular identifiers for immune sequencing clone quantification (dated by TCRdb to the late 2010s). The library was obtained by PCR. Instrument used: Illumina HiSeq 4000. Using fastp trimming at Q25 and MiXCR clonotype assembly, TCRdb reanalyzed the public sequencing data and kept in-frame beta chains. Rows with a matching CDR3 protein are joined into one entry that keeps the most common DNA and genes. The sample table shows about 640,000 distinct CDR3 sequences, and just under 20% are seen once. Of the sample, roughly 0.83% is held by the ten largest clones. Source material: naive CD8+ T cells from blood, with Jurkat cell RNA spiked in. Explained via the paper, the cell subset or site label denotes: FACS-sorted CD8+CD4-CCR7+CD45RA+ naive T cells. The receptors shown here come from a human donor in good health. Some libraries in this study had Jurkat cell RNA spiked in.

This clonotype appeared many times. This chain's CDR3 is CASSRPGQGIETQYF. The DNA for the CDR3 is TGTGCCAGCAGCCGACCGGGACAGGGTATCGAGACCCAGTACTTC. This chain links TRBV12-3 or TRBV12-4 with TRBJ2-5; 9 bases map to TRBD1. The CDR3 contains 15 residues. With 6 bases clipped from V and 5 bases from J, the junction kept 10 bases outside the gene matches.

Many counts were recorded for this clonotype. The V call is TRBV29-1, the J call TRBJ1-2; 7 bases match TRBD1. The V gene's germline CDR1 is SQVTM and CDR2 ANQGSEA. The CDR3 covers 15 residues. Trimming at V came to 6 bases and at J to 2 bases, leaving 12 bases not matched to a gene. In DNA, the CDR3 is TGCAGCGTGACTGGGGACAGCCGATTCAACTATGGCTACACCTTC. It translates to CSVTGDSRFNYGYTF. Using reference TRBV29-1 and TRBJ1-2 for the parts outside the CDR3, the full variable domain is SAVISQKPSRDICQRGTSLTIQCQVDSQVTMMFWYRQQPGQSLTLIATANQGSEATYESGFVIDKFPISRPNLTFSTLTVSNMSPEDSSIYLCSVTGDSRFNYGYTFGSGTRLTVV.

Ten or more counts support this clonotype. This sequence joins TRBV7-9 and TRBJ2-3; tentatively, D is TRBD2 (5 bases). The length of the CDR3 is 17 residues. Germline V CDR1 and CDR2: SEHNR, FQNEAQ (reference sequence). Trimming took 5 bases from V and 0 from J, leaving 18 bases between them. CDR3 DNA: TGTGCCAGCAGCCCATCCCCCCTCGGACTTAGCACAGATACGCAGTATTTT. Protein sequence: CASSPSPLGLSTDTQYF.

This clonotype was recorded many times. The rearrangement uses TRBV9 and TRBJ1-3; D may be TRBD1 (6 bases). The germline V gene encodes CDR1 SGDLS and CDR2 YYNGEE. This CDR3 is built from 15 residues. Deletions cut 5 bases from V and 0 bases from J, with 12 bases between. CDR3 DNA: TGTGCCAGCAGTCTTTCCAGGGGCTCTGGAAACACCATATATTTT. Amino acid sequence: CASSLSRGSGNTIYF.

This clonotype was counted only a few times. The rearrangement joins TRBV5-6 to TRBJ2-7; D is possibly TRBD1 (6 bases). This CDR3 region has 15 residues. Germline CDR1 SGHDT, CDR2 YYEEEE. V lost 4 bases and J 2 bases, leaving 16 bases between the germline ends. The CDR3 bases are TGTGCCAGCAGCAGTAGGACAGAACCCACCTACGAGCAGTACTTC. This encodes CASSSRTEPTYEQYF. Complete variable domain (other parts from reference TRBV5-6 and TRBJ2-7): DAGVTQSPTHLIKTRGQQVTLRCSPKSGHDTVSWYQQALGQGPQFIFQYYEEEERQRGNFPDRFSGHQFPNYSSELNVNALLLGDSALYLCASSSRTEPTYEQYFGPGTRLTVT.

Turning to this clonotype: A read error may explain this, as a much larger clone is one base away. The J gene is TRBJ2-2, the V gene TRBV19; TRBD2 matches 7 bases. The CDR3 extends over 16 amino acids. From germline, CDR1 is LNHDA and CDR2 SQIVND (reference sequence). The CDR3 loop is CTSSLDLAENTGELFF. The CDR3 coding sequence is TGTACCAGTAGCCTTGATCTAGCGGAAAACACCGGGGAGCTGTTTTTT.

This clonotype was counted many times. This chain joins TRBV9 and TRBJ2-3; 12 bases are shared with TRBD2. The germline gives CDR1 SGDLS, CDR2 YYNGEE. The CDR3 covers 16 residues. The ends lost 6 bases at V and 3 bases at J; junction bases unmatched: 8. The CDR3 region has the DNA TGTGCCAGCAACACCCTACTAGCGGGGGGTACAGATACGCAGTATTTT. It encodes CASNTLLAGGTDTQYF.

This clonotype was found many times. The chain's CDR3 is CASSQDWREGSYEQYF. In nucleotides, the CDR3 is TGCGCCAGCAGCCAAGATTGGCGGGAGGGCTCCTACGAGCAGTACTTC. The chain is built from TRBV4-3 and TRBJ2-7, with TRBD2 matching 9 bases. Germline V gene data show CDR1 as LGHNA and CDR2 as YSLEER. The trim removed 0 bases at V and 0 bases at J, leaving 3 bases unmatched. This CDR3 contains 16 residues.

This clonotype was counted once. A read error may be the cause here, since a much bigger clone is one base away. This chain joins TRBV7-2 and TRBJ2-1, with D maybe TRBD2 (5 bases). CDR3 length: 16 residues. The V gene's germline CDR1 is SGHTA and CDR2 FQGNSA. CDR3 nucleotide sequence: TGTGCCAGCAGCTTATTCTGGGAGAGCTCCTGCAATGAGCAGTTCTTC. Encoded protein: CASSLFWESSCNEQFF. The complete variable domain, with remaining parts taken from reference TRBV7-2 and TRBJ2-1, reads GAGVSQSPSNKVTEKGKDVELRCDPISGHTALYWYRQSLGQGLEFLIYFQGNSAPDKSGLPSDRFSAERTGGSVSTLTIQRTQQEDSAVYLCASSLFWESSCNEQFFGPGTRLTVL.

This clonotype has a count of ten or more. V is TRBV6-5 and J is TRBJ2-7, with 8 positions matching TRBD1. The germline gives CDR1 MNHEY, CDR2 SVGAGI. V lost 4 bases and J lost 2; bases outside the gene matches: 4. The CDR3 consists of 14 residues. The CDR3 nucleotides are TGTGCCAGCAGTTCGACAGGGGATCCCTACGAGCAGTACTTC. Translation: CASSSTGDPYEQYF.

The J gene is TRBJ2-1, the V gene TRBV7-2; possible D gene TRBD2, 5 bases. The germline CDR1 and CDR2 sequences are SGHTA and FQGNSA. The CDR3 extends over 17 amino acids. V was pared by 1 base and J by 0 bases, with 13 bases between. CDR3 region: CASSLDLDSGSYNEQFF. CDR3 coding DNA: TGTGCCAGCAGCTTAGATCTGGACTCTGGCTCCTACAATGAGCAGTTCTTC.

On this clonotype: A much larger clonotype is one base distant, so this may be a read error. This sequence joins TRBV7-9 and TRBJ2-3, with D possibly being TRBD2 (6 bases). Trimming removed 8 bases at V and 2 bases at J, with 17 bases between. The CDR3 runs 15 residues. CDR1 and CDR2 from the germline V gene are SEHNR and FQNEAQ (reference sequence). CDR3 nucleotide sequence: TGTGCCAGCGGCCAAATAGCGGATTACACAGATACGCAGTATTTT. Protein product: CASGQIADYTDTQYF.

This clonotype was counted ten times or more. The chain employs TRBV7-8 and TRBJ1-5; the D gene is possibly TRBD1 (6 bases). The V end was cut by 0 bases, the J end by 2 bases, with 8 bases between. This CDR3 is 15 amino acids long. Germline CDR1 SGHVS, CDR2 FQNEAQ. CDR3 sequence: CASSLADSRNQPQHF. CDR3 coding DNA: TGTGCCAGCAGCTTAGCGGACAGCCGCAATCAGCCCCAGCATTTT.

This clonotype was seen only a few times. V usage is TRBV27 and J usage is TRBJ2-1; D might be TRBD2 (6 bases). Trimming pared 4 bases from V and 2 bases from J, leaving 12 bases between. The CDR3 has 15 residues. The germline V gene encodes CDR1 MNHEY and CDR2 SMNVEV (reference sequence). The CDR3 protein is CASSWAGGAYNEQFF. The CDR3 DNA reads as TGTGCCAGCAGTTGGGCCGGGGGAGCCTACAATGAGCAGTTCTTC.

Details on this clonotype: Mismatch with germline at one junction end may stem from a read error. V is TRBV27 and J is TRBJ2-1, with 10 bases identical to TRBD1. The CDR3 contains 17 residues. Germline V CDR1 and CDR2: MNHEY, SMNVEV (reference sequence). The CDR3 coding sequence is TGTGCCAGCAGTCTGGGGACAGGGGATCTACTAATCGATGAGAAGTTCTTC. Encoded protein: CASSLGTGDLLIDEKFF.

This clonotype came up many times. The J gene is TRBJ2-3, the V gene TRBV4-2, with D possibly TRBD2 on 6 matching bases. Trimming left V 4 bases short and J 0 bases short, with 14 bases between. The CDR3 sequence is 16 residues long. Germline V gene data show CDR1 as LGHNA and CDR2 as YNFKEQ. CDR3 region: CASSPPTGASTDTQYF. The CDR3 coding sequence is TGTGCCAGCAGCCCACCGACGGGAGCTAGCACAGATACGCAGTATTTT.

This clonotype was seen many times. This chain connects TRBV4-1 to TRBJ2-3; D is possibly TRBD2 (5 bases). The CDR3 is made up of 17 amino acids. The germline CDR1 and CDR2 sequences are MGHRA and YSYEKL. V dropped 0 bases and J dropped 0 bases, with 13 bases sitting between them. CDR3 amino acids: CASSQDEGLLSTDTQYF. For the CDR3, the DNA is TGCGCCAGCAGCCAAGACGAGGGTCTTCTAAGCACAGATACGCAGTATTTT.

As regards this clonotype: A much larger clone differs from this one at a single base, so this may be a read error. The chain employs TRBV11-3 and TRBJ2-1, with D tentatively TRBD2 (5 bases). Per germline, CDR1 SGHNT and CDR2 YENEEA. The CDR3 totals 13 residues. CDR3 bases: TGTGCCAGCAGCTCAGAGACTAACAATAAGCAGTTCTTC. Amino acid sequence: CASSSETNNKQFF.

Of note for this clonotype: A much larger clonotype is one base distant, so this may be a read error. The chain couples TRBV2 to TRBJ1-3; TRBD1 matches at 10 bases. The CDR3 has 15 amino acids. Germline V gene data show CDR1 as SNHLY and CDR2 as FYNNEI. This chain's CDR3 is CASRGGTGVGTTIYF. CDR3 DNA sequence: TGTGCCAGCAGAGGCGGGACAGGGGTCGGAACCACCATATATTTT. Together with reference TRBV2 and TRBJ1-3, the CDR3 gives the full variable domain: EPEVTQTPSHQVTQMGQEVILRCVPISNHLYFYWYRQILGQKVEFLVSFYNNEISEKSEIFDDQFSVERPDGSNFTLKIRSTKLEDSAMYFCASRGGTGVGTTIYFGEGSWLTVV.

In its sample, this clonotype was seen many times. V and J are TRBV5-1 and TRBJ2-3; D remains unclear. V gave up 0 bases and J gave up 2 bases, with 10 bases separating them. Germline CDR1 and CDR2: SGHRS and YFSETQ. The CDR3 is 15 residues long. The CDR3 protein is CASSLEDHYTDTQYF. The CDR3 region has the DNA TGCGCCAGCAGCTTGGAGGACCACTACACAGATACGCAGTATTTT.

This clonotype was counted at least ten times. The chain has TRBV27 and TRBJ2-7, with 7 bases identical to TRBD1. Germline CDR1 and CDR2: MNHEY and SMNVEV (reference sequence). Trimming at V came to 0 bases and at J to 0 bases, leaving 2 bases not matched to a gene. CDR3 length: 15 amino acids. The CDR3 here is CASSLSGDSSYEQYF. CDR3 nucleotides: TGTGCCAGCAGTTTATCGGGGGACAGCTCCTACGAGCAGTACTTC.

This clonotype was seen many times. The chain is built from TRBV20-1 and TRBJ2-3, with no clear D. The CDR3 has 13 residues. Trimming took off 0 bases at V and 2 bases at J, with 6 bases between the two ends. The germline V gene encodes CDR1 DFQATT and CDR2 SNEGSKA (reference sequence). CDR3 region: CSARDLLTDTQYF. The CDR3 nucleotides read TGCAGTGCTAGAGATCTCCTCACAGATACGCAGTATTTT.

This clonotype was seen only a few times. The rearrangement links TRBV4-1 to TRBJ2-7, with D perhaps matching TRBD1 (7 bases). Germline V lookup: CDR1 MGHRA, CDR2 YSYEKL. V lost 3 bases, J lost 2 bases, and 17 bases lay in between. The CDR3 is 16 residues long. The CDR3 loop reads CASSHRQGGSPYEQYF. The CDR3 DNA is TGCGCCAGCAGCCACCGACAGGGAGGTAGTCCCTACGAGCAGTACTTC.

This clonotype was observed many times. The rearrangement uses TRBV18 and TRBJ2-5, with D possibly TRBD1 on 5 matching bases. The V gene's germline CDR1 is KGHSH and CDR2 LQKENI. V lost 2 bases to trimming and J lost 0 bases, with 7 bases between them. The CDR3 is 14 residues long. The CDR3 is CASSPTRDQETQYF. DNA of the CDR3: TGTGCCAGCTCACCAACCAGGGACCAAGAGACCCAGTACTTC.

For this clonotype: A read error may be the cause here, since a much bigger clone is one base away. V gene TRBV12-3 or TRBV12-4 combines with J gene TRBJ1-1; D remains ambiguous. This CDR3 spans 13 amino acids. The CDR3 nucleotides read TGTGCCAGCAACGGACCGAGGAACCCTGAAGCTTTCTTT. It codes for CASNGPRNPEAFF.

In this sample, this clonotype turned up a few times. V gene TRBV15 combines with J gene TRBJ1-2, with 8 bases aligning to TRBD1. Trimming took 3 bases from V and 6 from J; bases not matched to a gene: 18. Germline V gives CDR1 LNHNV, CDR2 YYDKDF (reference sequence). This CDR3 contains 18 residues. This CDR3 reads CATSRATGDERSDNGYTF. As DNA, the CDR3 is TGTGCCACCAGCAGGGCGACAGGGGATGAGAGGTCAGACAATGGCTACACCTTC.

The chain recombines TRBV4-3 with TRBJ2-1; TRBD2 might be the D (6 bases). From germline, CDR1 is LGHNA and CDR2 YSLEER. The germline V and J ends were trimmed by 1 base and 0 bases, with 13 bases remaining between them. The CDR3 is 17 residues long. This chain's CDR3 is CASSQGGGGGSYNEQFF. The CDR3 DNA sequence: TGCGCCAGCAGCCAAGGGGGAGGCGGAGGCTCCTACAATGAGCAGTTCTTC.

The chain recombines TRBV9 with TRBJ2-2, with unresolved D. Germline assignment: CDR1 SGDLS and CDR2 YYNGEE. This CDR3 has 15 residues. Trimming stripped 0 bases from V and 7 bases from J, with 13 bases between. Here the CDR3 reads CASSVGGTGFGELFF. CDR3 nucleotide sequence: TGTGCCAGCAGCGTAGGGGGAACGGGTTTCGGGGAGCTGTTTTTT.

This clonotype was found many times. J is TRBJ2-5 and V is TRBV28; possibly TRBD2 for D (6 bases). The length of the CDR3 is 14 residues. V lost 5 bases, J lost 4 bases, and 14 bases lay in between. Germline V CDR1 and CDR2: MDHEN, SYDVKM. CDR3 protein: CASSHLSGGETQYF. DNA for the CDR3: TGTGCCAGCAGTCATCTGTCCGGGGGAGAGACCCAGTACTTC.